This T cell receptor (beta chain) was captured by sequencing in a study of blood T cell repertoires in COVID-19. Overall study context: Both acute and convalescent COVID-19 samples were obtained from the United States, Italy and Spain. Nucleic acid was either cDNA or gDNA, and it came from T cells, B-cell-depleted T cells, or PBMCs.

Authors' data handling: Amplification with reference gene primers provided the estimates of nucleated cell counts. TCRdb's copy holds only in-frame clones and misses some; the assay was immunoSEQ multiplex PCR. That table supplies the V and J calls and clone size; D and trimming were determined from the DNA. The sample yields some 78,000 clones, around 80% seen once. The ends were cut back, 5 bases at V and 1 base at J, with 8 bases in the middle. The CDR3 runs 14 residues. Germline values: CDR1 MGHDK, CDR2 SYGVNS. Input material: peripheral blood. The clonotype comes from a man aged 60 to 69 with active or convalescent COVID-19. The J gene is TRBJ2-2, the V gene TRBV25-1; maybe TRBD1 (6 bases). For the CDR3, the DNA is TGTGCCAGCAGTCAGGACAGGAACACCGGGGAGCTGTTTTTT. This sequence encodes CASSQDRNTGELFF. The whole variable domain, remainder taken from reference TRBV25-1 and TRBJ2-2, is EADIYQTPRYLVIGTGKKITLECSQTMGHDKMYWYQQDPGMELHLIHYSYGVNSTEKGDLSSESTVSRIRTEHFPLTLESARPSHTSQYLCASSQDRNTGELFFGEGSRLTVL.